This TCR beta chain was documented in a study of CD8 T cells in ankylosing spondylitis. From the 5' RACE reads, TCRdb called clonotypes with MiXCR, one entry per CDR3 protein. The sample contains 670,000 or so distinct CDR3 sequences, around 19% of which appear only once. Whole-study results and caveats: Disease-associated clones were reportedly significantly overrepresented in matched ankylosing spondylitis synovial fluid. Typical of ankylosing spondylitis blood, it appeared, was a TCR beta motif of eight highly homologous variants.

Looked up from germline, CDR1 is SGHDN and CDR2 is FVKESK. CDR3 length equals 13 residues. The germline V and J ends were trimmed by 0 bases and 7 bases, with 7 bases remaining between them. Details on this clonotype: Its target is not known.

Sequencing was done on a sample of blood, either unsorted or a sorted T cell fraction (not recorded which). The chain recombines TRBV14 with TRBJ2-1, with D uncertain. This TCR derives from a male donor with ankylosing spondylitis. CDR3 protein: CASSQERWNEQFF. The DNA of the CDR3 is TGTGCCAGCAGCCAAGAGCGGTGGAATGAGCAGTTCTTC.